This T cell receptor (beta chain) was retrieved from a study of blood T cell repertoires in COVID-19. Study at large: From T cells, B-cell-depleted T cells, or PBMCs came the material, which was cDNA or gDNA.

Germline CDR1 and CDR2: SNHLY and FYNNEI. J was trimmed by 2 bases and V by 6 bases; bases with no gene match: 3. This CDR3 comprises 15 residues. Authors' processing steps: Nucleated cell counts were estimated from reference gene primer amplification. The assay was immunoSEQ multiplex PCR, and TCRdb's table has in-frame clones only and misses some. The V and J calls and the clone size are those of that table, but D and trimming were determined from the DNA. The data show 48,000 or so clones, with about nine tenths seen just once and about 3% held by the top ten. Sequenced input: peripheral blood. The clonotype originates from a woman older than 75 with COVID-19, enrolled during active disease. This sequence joins TRBV2 and TRBJ1-4; TRBD1 matches 10 bases. The CDR3 region has the DNA TGTGCCAGCAGAGGGACAGGGGTTACTAATGAAAAACTGTTTTTT. Its translation: CASRGTGVTNEKLFF.